Below, 14 T cell receptor beta chains from the same sample are listed, as sequenced in a study of shared clonotypes between healthy human individuals. Assay: immunoSEQ multiplex PCR; the TCRdb copy retains only in-frame clones and omits some. The sample has 1.5 million to 2.5 million clones; 85% to 95% are singletons. It was CD45RO-negative cells, positively selected for CCR7, that made up naive CD8 cells, with terminally differentiated effector memory CD45RA+ cells excluded. What was sequenced was naive CD8+ T cells sorted from blood. The receptors shown here come from a man between 18 and 35 years old in good health.

The J gene is TRBJ1-6, the V gene TRBV6-5; D is ambiguous. Germline V gene sequence: CDR1 MNHEY, CDR2 SVGAGI. The V and J ends lost 5 bases and 7 bases respectively, with 12 bases between them. This CDR3 contains 14 residues. The CDR3 spells CASSPPDYNSPLHF. The CDR3 DNA reads TGTGCCAGCAGTCCCCCTGATTACAATTCACCCCTCCACTTT.

The rearrangement links TRBV9 to TRBJ1-1; 7 bases match TRBD1. J was trimmed by 1 base and V by 3 bases; bases with no gene match: 3. This CDR3 is built from 14 residues. CDR1 and CDR2 (germline): SGDLS, YYNGEE. The CDR3 nucleotides are TGTGCCAGCAGCGCCAGGGGGGCGAACACTGAAGCTTTCTTT. It yields the protein CASSARGANTEAFF. Using reference TRBV9 and TRBJ1-1 for the parts outside the CDR3, the full variable domain is DSGVTQTPKHLITATGQRVTLRCSPRSGDLSVYWYQQSLDQGLQFLIQYYNGEERAKGNILERFSAQQFPDLHSELNLSSLELGDSALYFCASSARGANTEAFFGQGTRLTVV.

On this clone: Other DNA sequences of this sample code for an identical CDR3. The chain employs TRBV5-4 and TRBJ2-7, with 7 bases fitting TRBD1. Germline CDR1 and CDR2: SGHNT and YYREEE (reference sequence). The CDR3 has 14 amino acids. V gave up 4 bases and J gave up 3 bases; unmatched junction bases: 7. In nucleotides, the CDR3 is TGTGCCAGCAGCCTGGGGGACAGCCACTACGAGCAGTACTTC. This sequence encodes CASSLGDSHYEQYF.

This chain joins TRBV27 and TRBJ2-1; D is ambiguous. The CDR3 length is 13 residues. Germline V gene data show CDR1 as MNHEY and CDR2 as SMNVEV (reference sequence). V gave up 6 bases and J gave up 6 bases, with 12 bases separating them. The CDR3 region is CASRLSGINEQFF. The CDR3 DNA reads as TGTGCCAGCAGATTGAGTGGAATCAATGAGCAGTTCTTC.

Regarding this clone: Other DNA sequences from this sample encode an identical CDR3 as well. This sequence joins TRBV6-6 and TRBJ1-2; D may be TRBD1 (6 bases). Germline V gene data show CDR1 as MNHNY and CDR2 as SVGAGI (reference sequence). CDR3 length: 15 residues. V lost 1 base and J 0 bases, leaving 9 bases between the germline ends. CDR3 loop: CASSYLDSSNYGYTF. The CDR3 region has the DNA TGTGCCAGCAGTTACTTGGACAGCTCTAACTATGGCTACACCTTC.

The chain uses TRBV5-3 and TRBJ1-2, with 8 positions matching TRBD1. TRBV5-3 qualifies as an ORF whose function is uncertain. This CDR3 is 15 amino acids long. V shed 0 bases, J shed 4 bases, and the junction held 5 bases outside the gene matches. DNA of the CDR3: TGTGCCAGAAGCTTGGTTCCAGGGGGCGGCTATGGCTACACCTTC. Protein product: CARSLVPGGGYGYTF.

The chain joins TRBV27 to TRBJ1-1; the D is unclear. This CDR3 has 14 amino acids. Germline CDR1 and CDR2: MNHEY and SMNVEV (reference sequence). V shed 2 bases and J shed 1 base, with 8 bases lying between them. Here the CDR3 reads CASSLGPANTEAFF. CDR3 bases: TGTGCCAGCAGTTTAGGTCCTGCGAACACTGAAGCTTTCTTT.

The chain employs TRBV7-9 and TRBJ2-1, with D tentatively TRBD1 (5 bases). The CDR3 totals 10 residues. Germline V gene sequence: CDR1 SEHNR, CDR2 FQNEAQ (reference sequence). The germline V and J ends were trimmed by 10 bases and 6 bases, with 7 bases remaining between them. The CDR3 nucleotides are TGTGCCACACAGGTCAATGAGCAGTTCTTC. This sequence encodes CATQVNEQFF.

The V call is TRBV5-1, the J call TRBJ2-1, with a possible D match to TRBD1 (6 bases). The CDR3 spans 12 residues. Trimming shortened V by 4 bases and J by 9 bases, and 11 bases separated the two germline ends. In germline, CDR1 is SGHRS, CDR2 YFSETQ. The CDR3 here is CASSPNRVEQFF. CDR3 sequence (DNA): TGCGCCAGCAGCCCCAACAGGGTTGAGCAGTTCTTC.

Of note for this clone: Other DNA sequences in this specimen translate into the identical CDR3. The chain couples TRBV13 to TRBJ2-3, with unresolved D. Trimming pared 5 bases from V and 0 bases from J, leaving 6 bases between. From germline, CDR1 is PRHDT and CDR2 FYEKMQ (reference sequence). The CDR3 consists of 13 residues. The CDR3 coding sequence is TGTGCCAGCAGCCCCATTAGCACAGATACGCAGTATTTT. It translates to CASSPISTDTQYF.

J is TRBJ2-7 and V is TRBV30, with D tentatively TRBD2 (6 bases). The CDR3 has 15 amino acids. Germline assignment: CDR1 GTSNPN and CDR2 SVGIG (reference sequence). V lost 5 bases and J lost 2, with 19 bases in between. The chain's CDR3 is CAWDLGLSNTYEQYF. DNA for the CDR3: TGTGCCTGGGATCTCGGACTATCAAACACCTACGAGCAGTACTTC.

The DNA of the CDR3 is TGTGCCAGCAGCCCGGGACAGTATCCAGATACGCAGTATTTT. Translating gives CASSPGQYPDTQYF. The V call is TRBV5-8, the J call TRBJ2-3; 7 nucleotides match TRBD1. Trimming removed 4 bases from V and 4 bases from J; junction bases left unmatched: 6. CDR3 length: 14 residues. The germline V gene has CDR1 SGHTS and CDR2 YDEGEE. Together with reference TRBV5-8 and TRBJ2-3, the CDR3 gives the full variable domain: EAGVTQSPTHLIKTRGQQATLRCSPISGHTSVYWYQQALGLGLQFLLWYDEGEERNRGNFPPRFSGRQFPNYSSELNVNALELEDSALYLCASSPGQYPDTQYFGPGTRLTVL.

The genes are TRBV2 and TRBJ2-7; either TRBD1 or TRBD2 may supply D (5 bases each). CDR1 is SNHLY and CDR2 is FYNNEI in the germline V gene. The ends were cut back, 4 bases at V and 5 bases at J, with 15 bases in the middle. The CDR3 totals 14 residues. Written as DNA, the CDR3 is TGTGCCAGCAGTGGCCTTGGGGGAAGGGACGAGCAGTACTTC. This encodes CASSGLGGRDEQYF.

This chain connects TRBV19 to TRBJ2-3, with 7 bases lining up with TRBD2. The CDR3 contains 16 residues. From germline, CDR1 is LNHDA and CDR2 SQIVND (reference sequence). After removal of 6 bases from V and 1 base from J, the junction contained 10 bases not matched to a gene. The CDR3 sequence: CASRYSGLEGTDTQYF. The DNA of the CDR3 is TGTGCCAGTAGATACTCCGGACTAGAAGGCACAGATACGCAGTATTTT.